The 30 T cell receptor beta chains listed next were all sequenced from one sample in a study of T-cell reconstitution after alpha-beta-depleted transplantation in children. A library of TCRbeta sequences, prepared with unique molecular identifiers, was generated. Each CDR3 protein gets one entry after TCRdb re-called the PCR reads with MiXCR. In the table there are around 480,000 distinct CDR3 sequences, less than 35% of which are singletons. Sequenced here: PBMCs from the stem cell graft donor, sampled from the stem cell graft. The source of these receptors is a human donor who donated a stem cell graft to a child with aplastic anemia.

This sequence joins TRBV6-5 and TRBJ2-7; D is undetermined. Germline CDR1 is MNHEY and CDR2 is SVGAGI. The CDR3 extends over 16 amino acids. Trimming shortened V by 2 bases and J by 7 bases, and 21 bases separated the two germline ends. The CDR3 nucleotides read TGTGCCAGCAGTTACACCGATTCTCGTAGCTCGTATGAGCAGTACTTC. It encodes CASSYTDSRSSYEQYF.

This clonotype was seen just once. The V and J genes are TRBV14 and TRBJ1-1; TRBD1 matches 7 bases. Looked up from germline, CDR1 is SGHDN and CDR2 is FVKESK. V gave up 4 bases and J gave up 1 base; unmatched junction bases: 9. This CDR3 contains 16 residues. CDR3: CASSPPKGTANTEAFF. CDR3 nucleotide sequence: TGTGCCAGCAGCCCACCAAAAGGGACAGCGAACACTGAAGCTTTCTTT.

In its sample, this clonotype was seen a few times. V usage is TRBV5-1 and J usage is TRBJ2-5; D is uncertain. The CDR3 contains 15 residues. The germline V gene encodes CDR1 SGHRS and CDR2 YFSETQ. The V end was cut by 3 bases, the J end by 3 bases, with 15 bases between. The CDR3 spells CASSSDMVGEETQYF. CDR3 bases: TGCGCCAGCAGCTCGGATATGGTCGGAGAAGAGACCCAGTACTTC.

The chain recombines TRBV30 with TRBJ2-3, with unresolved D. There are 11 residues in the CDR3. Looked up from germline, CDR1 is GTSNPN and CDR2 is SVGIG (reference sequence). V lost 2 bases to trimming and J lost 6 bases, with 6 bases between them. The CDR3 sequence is CAWSRRDTQYF. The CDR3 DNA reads TGTGCCTGGAGTCGTAGGGATACGCAGTATTTT.

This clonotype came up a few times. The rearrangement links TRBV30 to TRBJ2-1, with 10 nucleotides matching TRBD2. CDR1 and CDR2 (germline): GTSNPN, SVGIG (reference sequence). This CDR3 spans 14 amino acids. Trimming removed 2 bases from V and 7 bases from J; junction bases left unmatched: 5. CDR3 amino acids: CAWSPTSGRNEQFF. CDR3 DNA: TGTGCCTGGAGTCCGACTAGCGGGCGGAATGAGCAGTTCTTC. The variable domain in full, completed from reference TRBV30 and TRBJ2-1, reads SQTIHQWPATLVQPVGSPLSLECTVEGTSNPNLYWYRQAAGRGLQLLFYSVGIGQISSEVPQNLSASRPQDRQFILSSKKLLLSDSGFYLCAWSPTSGRNEQFFGPGTRLTVL.

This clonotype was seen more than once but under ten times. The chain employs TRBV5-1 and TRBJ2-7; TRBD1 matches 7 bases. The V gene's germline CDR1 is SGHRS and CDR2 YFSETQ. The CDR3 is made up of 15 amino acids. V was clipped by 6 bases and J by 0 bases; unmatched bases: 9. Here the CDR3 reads CASTSTGDVSYEQYF. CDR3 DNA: TGCGCCAGCACCTCTACAGGGGACGTCTCCTACGAGCAGTACTTC.

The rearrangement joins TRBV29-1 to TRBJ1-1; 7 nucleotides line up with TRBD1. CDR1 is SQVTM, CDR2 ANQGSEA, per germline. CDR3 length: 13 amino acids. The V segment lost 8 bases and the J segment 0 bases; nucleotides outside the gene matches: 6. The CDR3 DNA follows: TGCAGCTTATCGGGACAGATGAACACTGAAGCTTTCTTT. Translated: CSLSGQMNTEAFF. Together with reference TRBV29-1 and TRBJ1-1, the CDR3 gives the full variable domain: SAVISQKPSRDICQRGTSLTIQCQVDSQVTMMFWYRQQPGQSLTLIATANQGSEATYESGFVIDKFPISRPNLTFSTLTVSNMSPEDSSIYLCSLSGQMNTEAFFGQGTRLTVV.

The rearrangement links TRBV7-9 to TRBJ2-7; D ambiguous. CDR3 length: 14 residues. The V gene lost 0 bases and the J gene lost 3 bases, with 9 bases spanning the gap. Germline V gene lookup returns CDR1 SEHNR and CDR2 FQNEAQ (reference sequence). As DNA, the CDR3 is TGTGCCAGCAGCTTAGCGCTCCCAGACTACGAGCAGTACTTC. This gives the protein CASSLALPDYEQYF. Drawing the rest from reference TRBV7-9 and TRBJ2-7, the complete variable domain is DTGVSQNPRHKITKRGQNVTFRCDPISEHNRLYWYRQTLGQGPEFLTYFQNEAQLEKSRLLSDRFSAERPKGSFSTLEIQRTEQGDSAMYLCASSLALPDYEQYFGPGTRLTVT.

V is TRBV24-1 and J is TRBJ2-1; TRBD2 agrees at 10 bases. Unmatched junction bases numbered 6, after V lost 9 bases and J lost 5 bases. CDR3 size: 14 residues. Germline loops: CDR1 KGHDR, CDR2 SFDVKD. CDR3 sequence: CATSRTSGHNEQFF. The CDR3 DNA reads TGTGCCACCTCTAGGACTAGCGGACACAATGAGCAGTTCTTC.

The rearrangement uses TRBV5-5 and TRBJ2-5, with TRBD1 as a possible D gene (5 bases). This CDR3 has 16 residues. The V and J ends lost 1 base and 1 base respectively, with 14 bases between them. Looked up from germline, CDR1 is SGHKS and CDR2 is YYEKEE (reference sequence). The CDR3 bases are TGTGCCAGCAGCTTGTTTGGCAGGGCTACCCAAGAGACCCAGTACTTC. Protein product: CASSLFGRATQETQYF.

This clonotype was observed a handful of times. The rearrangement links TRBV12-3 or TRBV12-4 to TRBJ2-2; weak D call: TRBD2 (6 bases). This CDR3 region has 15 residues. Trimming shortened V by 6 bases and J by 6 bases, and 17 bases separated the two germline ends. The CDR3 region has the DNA TGTGCCAGCAGCCGACCCATAGGAGGGCCCGGGGAGCTGTTTTTT. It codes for CASSRPIGGPGELFF.

CDR3 DNA: TGTGCCAGCAGCTTGGATGTTGCATTCGCGGGCTACACCTTC. Encoded protein: CASSLDVAFAGYTF. This chain uses TRBV5-6 with TRBJ1-2; D not certain. The length of the CDR3 is 14 residues. The V gene lost 0 bases and the J gene lost 8 bases, with 14 bases spanning the gap. CDR1 and CDR2 from the germline V gene are SGHDT and YYEEEE.

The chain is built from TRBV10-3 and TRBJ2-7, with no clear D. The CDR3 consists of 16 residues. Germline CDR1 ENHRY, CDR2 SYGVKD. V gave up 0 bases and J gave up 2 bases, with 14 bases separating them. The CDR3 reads CAISESTTPSPYEQYF. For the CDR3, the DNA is TGTGCCATCAGTGAGTCTACTACACCTAGTCCCTACGAGCAGTACTTC.

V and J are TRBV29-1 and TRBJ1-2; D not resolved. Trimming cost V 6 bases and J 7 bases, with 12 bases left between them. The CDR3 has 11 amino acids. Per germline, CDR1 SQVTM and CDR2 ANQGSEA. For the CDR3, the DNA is TGCAGCGTGTCGGAGGGCTCTGGCTACACCTTC. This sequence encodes CSVSEGSGYTF.

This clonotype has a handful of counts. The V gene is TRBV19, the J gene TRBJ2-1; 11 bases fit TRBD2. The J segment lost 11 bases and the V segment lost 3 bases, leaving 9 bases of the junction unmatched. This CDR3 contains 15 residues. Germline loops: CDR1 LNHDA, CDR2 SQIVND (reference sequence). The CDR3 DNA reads TGTGCCAGTAGTATGCCCTTTACTAGCGGGAGTCAGCAGTTCTTC. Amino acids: CASSMPFTSGSQQFF.

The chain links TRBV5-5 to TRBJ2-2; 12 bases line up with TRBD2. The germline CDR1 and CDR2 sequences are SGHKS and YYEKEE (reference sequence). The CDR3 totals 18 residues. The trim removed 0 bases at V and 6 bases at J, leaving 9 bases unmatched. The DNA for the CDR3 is TGTGCCAGCAGCTTGGGGAGCGCTAGCGGGAGGGCCCCCGGGGAGCTGTTTTTT. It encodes CASSLGSASGRAPGELFF.

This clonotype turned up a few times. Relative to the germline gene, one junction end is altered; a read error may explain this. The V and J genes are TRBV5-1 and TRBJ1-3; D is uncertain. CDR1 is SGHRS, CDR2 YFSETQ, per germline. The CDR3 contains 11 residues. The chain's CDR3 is CASRGSATVYF. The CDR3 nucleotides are TGCGCCAGCAGGGGTTCTGCCACCGTATATTTT. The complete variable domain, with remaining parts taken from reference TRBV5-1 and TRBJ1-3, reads KAGVTQTPRYLIKTRGQQVTLSCSPISGHRSVSWYQQTPGQGLQFLFEYFSETQRNKGNFPGRFSGRQFSNSRSEMNVSTLELGDSALYLCASRGSATVYFGEGSWLTVV.

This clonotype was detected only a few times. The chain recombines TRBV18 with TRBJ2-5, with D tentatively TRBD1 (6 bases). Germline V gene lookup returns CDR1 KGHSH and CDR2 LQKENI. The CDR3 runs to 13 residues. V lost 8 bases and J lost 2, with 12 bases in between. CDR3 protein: CASAGTIQETQYF. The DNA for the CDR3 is TGTGCCAGCGCAGGGACAATACAAGAGACCCAGTACTTC.

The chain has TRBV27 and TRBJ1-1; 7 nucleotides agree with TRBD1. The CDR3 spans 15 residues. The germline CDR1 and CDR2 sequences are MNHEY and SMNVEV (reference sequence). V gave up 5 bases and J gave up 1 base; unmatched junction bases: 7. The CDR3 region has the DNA TGTGCCAGCAGTGCGGCCGGGACAGAGAACACTGAAGCTTTCTTT. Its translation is CASSAAGTENTEAFF.

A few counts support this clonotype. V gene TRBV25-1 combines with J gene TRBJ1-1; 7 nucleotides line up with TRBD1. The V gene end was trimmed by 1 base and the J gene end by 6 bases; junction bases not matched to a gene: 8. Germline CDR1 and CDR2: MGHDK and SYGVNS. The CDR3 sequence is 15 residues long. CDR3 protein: CASSESRDRAPEAFF. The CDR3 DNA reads TGTGCCAGCAGTGAATCACGTGACAGGGCTCCTGAAGCTTTCTTT.

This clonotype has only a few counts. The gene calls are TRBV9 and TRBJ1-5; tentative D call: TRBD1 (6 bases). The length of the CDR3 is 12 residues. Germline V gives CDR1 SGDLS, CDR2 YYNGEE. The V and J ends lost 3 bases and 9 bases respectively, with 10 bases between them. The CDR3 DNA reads TGTGCCAGCAGCGGACCACAGGGGCCCCAGCATTTT. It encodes CASSGPQGPQHF. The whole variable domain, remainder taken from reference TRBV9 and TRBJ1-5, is DSGVTQTPKHLITATGQRVTLRCSPRSGDLSVYWYQQSLDQGLQFLIQYYNGEERAKGNILERFSAQQFPDLHSELNLSSLELGDSALYFCASSGPQGPQHFGDGTRLSIL.

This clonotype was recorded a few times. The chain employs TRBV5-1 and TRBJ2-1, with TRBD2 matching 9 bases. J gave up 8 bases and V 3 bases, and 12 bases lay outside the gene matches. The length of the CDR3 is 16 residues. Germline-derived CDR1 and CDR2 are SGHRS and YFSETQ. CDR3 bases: TGCGCCAGCAGCTCTGGGGCCCTAGCGGGAAGGGATGAGCAGTTCTTC. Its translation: CASSSGALAGRDEQFF.

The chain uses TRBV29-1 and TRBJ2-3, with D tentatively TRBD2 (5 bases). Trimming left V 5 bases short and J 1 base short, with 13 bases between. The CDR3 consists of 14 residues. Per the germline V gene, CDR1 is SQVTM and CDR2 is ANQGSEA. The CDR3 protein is CSVLRRPGTDTQYF. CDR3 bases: TGCAGCGTTCTACGGAGGCCTGGCACAGATACGCAGTATTTT.

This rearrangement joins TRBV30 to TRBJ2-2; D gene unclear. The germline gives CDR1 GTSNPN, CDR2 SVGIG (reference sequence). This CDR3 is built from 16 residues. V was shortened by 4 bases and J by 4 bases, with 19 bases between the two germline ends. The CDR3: CAWIRAGRSATGELFF. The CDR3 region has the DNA TGTGCCTGGATCAGAGCCGGTCGAAGCGCCACCGGGGAGCTGTTTTTT. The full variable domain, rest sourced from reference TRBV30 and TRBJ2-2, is SQTIHQWPATLVQPVGSPLSLECTVEGTSNPNLYWYRQAAGRGLQLLFYSVGIGQISSEVPQNLSASRPQDRQFILSSKKLLLSDSGFYLCAWIRAGRSATGELFFGEGSRLTVL.

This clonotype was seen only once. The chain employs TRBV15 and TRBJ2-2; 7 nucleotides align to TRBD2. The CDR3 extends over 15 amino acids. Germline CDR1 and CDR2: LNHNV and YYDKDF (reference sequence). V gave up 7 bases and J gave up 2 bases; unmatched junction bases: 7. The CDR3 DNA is TGTGCCACCAACCCGACTAGCAGAAACACCGGGGAGCTGTTTTTT. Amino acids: CATNPTSRNTGELFF. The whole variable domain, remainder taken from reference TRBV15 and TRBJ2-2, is DAMVIQNPRYQVTQFGKPVTLSCSQTLNHNVMYWYQQKSSQAPKLLFHYYDKDFNNEADTPDNFQSRRPNTSFCFLDIRSPGLGDTAMYLCATNPTSRNTGELFFGEGSRLTVL.

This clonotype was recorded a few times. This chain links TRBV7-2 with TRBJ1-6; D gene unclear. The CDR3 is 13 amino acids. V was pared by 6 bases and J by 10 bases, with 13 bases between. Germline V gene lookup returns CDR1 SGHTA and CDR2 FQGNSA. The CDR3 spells CASSQIVTSPLHF. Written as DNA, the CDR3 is TGTGCCAGCAGTCAAATAGTCACCTCACCCCTCCACTTT. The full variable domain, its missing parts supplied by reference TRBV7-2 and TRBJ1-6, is GAGVSQSPSNKVTEKGKDVELRCDPISGHTALYWYRQSLGQGLEFLIYFQGNSAPDKSGLPSDRFSAERTGGSVSTLTIQRTQQEDSAVYLCASSQIVTSPLHFGNGTRLTVT.

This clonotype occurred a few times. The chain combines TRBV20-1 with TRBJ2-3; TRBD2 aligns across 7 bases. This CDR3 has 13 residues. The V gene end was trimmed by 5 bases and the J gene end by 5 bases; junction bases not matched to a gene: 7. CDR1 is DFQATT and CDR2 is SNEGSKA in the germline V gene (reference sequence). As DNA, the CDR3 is TGCAGTGCTGAGGGCGGGAGAGGAGATACGCAGTATTTT. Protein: CSAEGGRGDTQYF.

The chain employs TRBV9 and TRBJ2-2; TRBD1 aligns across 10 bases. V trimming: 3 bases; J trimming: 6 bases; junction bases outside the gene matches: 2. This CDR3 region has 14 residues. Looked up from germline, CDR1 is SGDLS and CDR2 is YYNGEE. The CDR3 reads CASSGTGGSGELFF. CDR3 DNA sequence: TGTGCCAGCAGCGGGACAGGGGGGTCCGGGGAGCTGTTTTTT. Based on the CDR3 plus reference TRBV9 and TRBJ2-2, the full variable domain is DSGVTQTPKHLITATGQRVTLRCSPRSGDLSVYWYQQSLDQGLQFLIQYYNGEERAKGNILERFSAQQFPDLHSELNLSSLELGDSALYFCASSGTGGSGELFFGEGSRLTVL.

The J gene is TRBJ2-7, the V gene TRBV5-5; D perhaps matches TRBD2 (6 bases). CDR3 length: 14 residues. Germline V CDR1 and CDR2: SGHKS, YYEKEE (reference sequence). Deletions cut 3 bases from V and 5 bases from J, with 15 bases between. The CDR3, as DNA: TGTGCCAGCAGCTCCGGGACTGCGGCAGACGAGCAGTACTTC. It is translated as CASSSGTAADEQYF.

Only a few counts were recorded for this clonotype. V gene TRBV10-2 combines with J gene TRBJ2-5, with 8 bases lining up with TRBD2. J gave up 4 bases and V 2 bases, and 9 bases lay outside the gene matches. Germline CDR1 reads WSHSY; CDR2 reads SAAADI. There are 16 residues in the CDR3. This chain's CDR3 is CASSEGGLAGRETQYF. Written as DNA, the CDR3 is TGCGCCAGCAGTGAGGGGGGGTTAGCGGGACGAGAGACCCAGTACTTC.